This T cell receptor beta chain was sequenced during a study of blood T cells in healthy people across ages. With a J-beta primer mix and a sample-barcoded 5' primer, a second PCR ran roughly 6 to 12 cycles. Each CDR3 protein gets one entry after TCRdb re-called the 5' RACE reads with MiXCR. The sample contains approximately 800,000 distinct CDR3 sequences, around 50% of which appear only once. General study results and limits: It was held that the diversity estimates obtained from one million T cells were underestimates.

The CDR3 sequence is 15 residues long. The germline gives CDR1 SQVTM, CDR2 ANQGSEA. V trimming: 5 bases; J trimming: 5 bases; junction bases outside the gene matches: 14. A note on this clonotype: The antigen is not known.

Every donor provided roughly 9.1 milliliters of peripheral blood. Per sample, extraction of total RNA gave at least 5.5 micrograms in every case. Sequencing was done on a sample of blood. The source of this sequence is a man aged 35 to 55 in good health. This chain links TRBV29-1 with TRBJ1-2; 7 bases are a match to TRBD1. The CDR3 region has the DNA TGCAGCGTTCCGATCCCGGGACAGCCCACGTATGGCTACACCTTC. This codes for CSVPIPGQPTYGYTF.